Listed here is a single T cell receptor beta chain. Its antigen remains unidentified. This sample was taken from a study of T cells expressing NK-cell markers. Study observations and caveats: Dominant NKG2C+ clonotype frequencies of about 1.0-7.0% of CD8+ T cells were measured in about six donors.

Per germline, CDR1 MDHEN and CDR2 SYDVKM. CDR3 size: 14 residues. What made the TCR beta cDNA was 5'RACE template switching with UMIs. Reanalyzing the 5' RACE reads, TCRdb keeps one entry per CDR3 protein, without DNA. This sample's table reports over 150,000 distinct CDR3 sequences. This clonotype was sampled from a man between 18 and 69 years old in good health. V gene TRBV28 combines with J gene TRBJ2-1; TCRdb selects TRBD1, and the lack of DNA leaves this call unchecked. The material sequenced was blood T cells: a sorted CD56 or NKG2C T cell subset, CD4+ or CD8+ T cells, or bulk PBMC T cells (not recorded which). Here the CDR3 reads CASSTGTGLAEQFF. Looking up the rest from reference TRBV28 and TRBJ2-1 gives the full variable domain: DVKVTQSSRYLVKRTGEKVFLECVQDMDHENMFWYRQDPGLGLRLIYFSYDVKMKEKGDIPEGYSVSREKKERFSLILESASTNQTSMYLCASSTGTGLAEQFFGPGTRLTVL.